Here is one TCR beta chain with its context. What it recognizes is unknown. This CDR3 has 13 amino acids. Trimming pared 8 bases from V and 0 bases from J, leaving 11 bases between. Germline V CDR1 and CDR2: MNHEY, SVGAGI. These data come from a study of cytomegalovirus exposure and HLA in healthy donors. Study information: Counted in an early data release were approximately 80 million unique TCRs from HLA-typed donors.

The PCR employed 60 Vbeta primers together with 13 Jbeta primers. Original data processing: In a later analysis, some 80 million unique TCR beta chains included roughly 11 million shared by two or more donors. The assay was immunoSEQ multiplex PCR, and TCRdb's table has in-frame clones only and misses some. That table gives V, J and clone size, and the DNA gave D and trimming. The sample lists 100,000 to 150,000 clones, 75% to 85% occurring once. Study findings and constraints: Cytomegalovirus association was assigned to some 160 TCR beta chains. In a later analysis, compared with equally common non-associated chains, HLA-associated beta chains were more expanded.

The sequence was collected from a young man in good health and CMV-seropositive. V is TRBV6-5 and J is TRBJ2-7, with D perhaps TRBD2 (6 bases). The sample taken for sequencing was PBMCs. The CDR3, as DNA: TGTGCCAGCGCCGCGGGGTCCTCCTACGAGCAGTACTTC. As protein: CASAAGSSYEQYF.